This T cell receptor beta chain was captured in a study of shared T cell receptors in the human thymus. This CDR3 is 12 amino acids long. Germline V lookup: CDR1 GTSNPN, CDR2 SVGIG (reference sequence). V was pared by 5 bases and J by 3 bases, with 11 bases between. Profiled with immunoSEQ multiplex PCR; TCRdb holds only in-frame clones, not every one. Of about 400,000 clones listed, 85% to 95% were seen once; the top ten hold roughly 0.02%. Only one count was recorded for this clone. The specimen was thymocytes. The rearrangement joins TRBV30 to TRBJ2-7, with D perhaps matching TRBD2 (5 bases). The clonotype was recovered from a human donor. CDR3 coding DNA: TGTGCCTGGCGGAACCGGGGCTACGAGCAGTACTTC. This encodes CAWRNRGYEQYF.